The sequence of this T cell receptor beta chain was determined in a study of cytotoxic CD8 clonotypes in ibrutinib-treated CLL. General study points: Researchers report that baseline clonality outpaced age-matched healthy donors and tracked circulating CD8+ T-cell counts. Clonality went up at ibrutinib response and then declined back toward baseline at progression. Rare overall, public clonotypes shrank or held steady under therapy. Sampling times differed between sustained-remission and progressing patients.

V lost 3 bases and J lost 5; bases outside the gene matches: 7. The germline gives CDR1 MNHEY, CDR2 SMNVEV (reference sequence). CDR3 length: 15 residues. Assay used: immunoSEQ multiplex PCR; TCRdb lists only in-frame clones, some missing. The sample lists approximately 160,000 clones, about 88% occurring once. This clone turned up a few times. The target antigen is unknown. The sequences come from PBMCs, collected at disease progression, from a patient treated with ibrutinib. The gene calls are TRBV27 and TRBJ1-2, with TRBD1 matching over 9 bases. The sequence came from a human donor with chronic lymphocytic leukemia. The chain's CDR3 is CASSFRFGTGYGYTF. CDR3 DNA: TGTGCCAGCAGTTTCCGCTTCGGGACAGGGTATGGCTACACCTTC.